This entry lists 10 T cell receptor beta chains sequenced from one sample in a study of control samples from healthy donors and cancer patients. TCRdb's copy holds only in-frame clones and misses some; the assay was immunoSEQ multiplex PCR. This sample carries tens of thousands of clones, more than 70% of them seen once, and the ten largest clones take less than 6%. The sample was PBMCs. The receptors were gathered from a man between 60 and 75 years old with colorectal cancer.

The chain carries TRBV11-2 and TRBJ2-3, with D tentatively TRBD1 (5 bases). The V and J ends lost 4 bases and 2 bases respectively, with 13 bases between them. CDR3 length equals 15 residues. Germline CDR1 reads SGHAT; CDR2 reads FQNNGV. CDR3 DNA: TGTGCCAGCAGCTACGGACAACATACCACAGATACGCAGTATTTT. Protein product: CASSYGQHTTDTQYF. The complete variable domain, with remaining parts taken from reference TRBV11-2 and TRBJ2-3, reads EAGVAQSPRYKIIEKRQSVAFWCNPISGHATLYWYQQILGQGPKLLIQFQNNGVVDDSQLPKDRFSAERLKGVDSTLKIQPAKLEDSAVYLCASSYGQHTTDTQYFGPGTRLTVL.

This chain joins TRBV6-5 and TRBJ2-1, with 7 bases identical to TRBD1. Trimming removed 7 bases from V and 4 bases from J; junction bases left unmatched: 10. There are 15 residues in the CDR3. The germline V gene has CDR1 MNHEY and CDR2 SVGAGI. The CDR3 protein is CASTKEGAAYNEQFF. The CDR3 region has the DNA TGTGCCAGCACCAAAGAGGGGGCCGCGTACAATGAGCAGTTCTTC.

The chain uses TRBV5-1 and TRBJ2-1; D may be TRBD2 (6 bases). Deletions cut 4 bases from V and 2 bases from J, with 13 bases between. The germline V gene has CDR1 SGHRS and CDR2 YFSETQ. The CDR3 covers 15 residues. In nucleotides, the CDR3 is TGCGCCAGCAGCCCGGCGGGGATAGCCTACAATGAGCAGTTCTTC. This sequence encodes CASSPAGIAYNEQFF.

In the case of this clone: An end of the junction does not agree with germline; a read error may underlie this. This rearrangement joins TRBV6-2 or TRBV6-3 to TRBJ1-2; D remains ambiguous. The CDR3 extends over 15 amino acids. From germline, CDR1 is MNHEY and CDR2 SVGEGT. CDR3 DNA sequence: TGTGCCAGCAATTACGCCGGGCACAGCCGCTATGGCTACACCTTC. It encodes CASNYAGHSRYGYTF.

The rearrangement uses TRBV30 and TRBJ2-7; D remains ambiguous. The CDR3 consists of 13 residues. The germline CDR1 and CDR2 sequences are GTSNPN and SVGIG (reference sequence). The ends were cut back, 0 bases at V and 5 bases at J, with 11 bases in the middle. CDR3 in amino acids: CAWSVRPGDEQYF. The CDR3 coding sequence is TGTGCCTGGAGTGTTCGGCCGGGCGACGAGCAGTACTTC.

The CDR3 loop is CASSFGLGPNNYGYTF. CDR3 in DNA: TGTGCCAGCAGCTTCGGCCTGGGACCGAATAACTATGGCTACACCTTC. V gene TRBV7-9 combines with J gene TRBJ1-2; the D gene is possibly TRBD1 (5 bases). Germline CDR1 SEHNR, CDR2 FQNEAQ (reference sequence). The V end lost 3 bases, the J end lost 1 base, and 15 bases lay between the germline ends. The CDR3 totals 16 residues.

The rearrangement links TRBV5-4 to TRBJ1-2; D is perhaps TRBD1 (5 bases). This CDR3 has 15 residues. Trimming shortened V by 6 bases and J by 3 bases, and 18 bases separated the two germline ends. The germline gives CDR1 SGHNT, CDR2 YYREEE (reference sequence). CDR3 region: CASTEVGDPHYGYTF. CDR3 coding DNA: TGTGCCAGCACCGAAGTGGGGGACCCCCACTATGGCTACACCTTC. The entire variable domain, with the rest obtained from reference TRBV5-4 and TRBJ1-2, is as follows: ETGVTQSPTHLIKTRGQQVTLRCSSQSGHNTVSWYQQALGQGPQFIFQYYREEENGRGNFPPRFSGLQFPNYSSELNVNALELDDSALYLCASTEVGDPHYGYTFGSGTRLTVV.

The rearrangement uses TRBV18 and TRBJ2-3; D is unresolved. The germline V gene encodes CDR1 KGHSH and CDR2 LQKENI. The CDR3 is 14 residues long. Trimming shortened V by 1 base and J by 5 bases, and 10 bases separated the two germline ends. The CDR3 loop is CASSPQGLEDTQYF. As DNA, the CDR3 is TGTGCCAGCTCACCACAGGGTTTGGAAGATACGCAGTATTTT.

The genes are TRBV7-9 and TRBJ1-2, with D possibly matching TRBD1 (6 bases). CDR1 and CDR2 from the germline V gene are SEHNR and FQNEAQ (reference sequence). The CDR3 has 13 amino acids. V was clipped by 2 bases and J by 4 bases, with 8 bases between them. The CDR3 loop is CASSLQGPYGYTF. The CDR3 DNA reads as TGTGCCAGCAGCTTACAGGGGCCCTATGGCTACACCTTC.

This rearrangement joins TRBV5-4 to TRBJ2-1, with D unresolved. Germline V gene data show CDR1 as SGHNT and CDR2 as YYREEE (reference sequence). Trimming left V 2 bases short and J 4 bases short, with 7 bases between. The CDR3 is 13 residues long. The CDR3 loop is CASSFREYNEQFF. In DNA, the CDR3 is TGTGCCAGCAGCTTTCGAGAGTACAATGAGCAGTTCTTC. Variable domain in full (rest from reference TRBV5-4 and TRBJ2-1): ETGVTQSPTHLIKTRGQQVTLRCSSQSGHNTVSWYQQALGQGPQFIFQYYREEENGRGNFPPRFSGLQFPNYSSELNVNALELDDSALYLCASSFREYNEQFFGPGTRLTVL.